This T cell receptor beta chain appears in the sequencing data of a study of lymphopenia after photon versus proton radiotherapy. Study-wide results and caveats: Under photons, naive T cells and diversity fell while effector/memory populations rose. Survival link was tested only in deceased patients; proton benefit remains a possibility. Oligoclonal CD8+ Temra expansion after nadir drove photon patients' diversity drop.

On this clone: The antigen is undetermined.

Repertoires were generated with immunoSEQ multiplex PCR, while TCRdb's copy carries only in-frame clones and drops some. This repertoire shows approximately 62,000 clones, around 84% found once; its top ten account for 2.1%. Per the germline V gene, CDR1 is SGHVS and CDR2 is FQNEAQ. The CDR3 extends over 15 amino acids. V lost 6 bases, J lost 5 bases, and 5 bases stayed unmatched. The receptor comes from a man in his 60s with pancreatic cancer. The J gene is TRBJ2-3, the V gene TRBV7-8; 13 bases line up with TRBD2. This material consisted of peripheral blood, taken from a patient treated with proton-based radiotherapy. In DNA form, the CDR3 reads TGTGCCAGCAGAAGACTAGCGGGAGGCGTAGATACGCAGTATTTT. Amino acids: CASRRLAGGVDTQYF. Based on the CDR3 plus reference TRBV7-8 and TRBJ2-3, the full variable domain is GAGVSQSPRYKVAKRGQDVALRCDPISGHVSLFWYQQALGQGPEFLTYFQNEAQLDKSGLPSDRFFAERPEGSVSTLKIQRTQQEDSAVYLCASRRLAGGVDTQYFGPGTRLTVL.